This entry lists 12 T cell receptor beta chains sequenced from one sample in a study of blood T cell repertoires in COVID-19. Profiled with immunoSEQ multiplex PCR; TCRdb holds only in-frame clones, not every one. The table records approximately 86,000 clones, 70% to 90% of them present only once. Sample: peripheral blood. The source is a man between 45 and 60 years old with acute or convalescent COVID-19.

This clone has a handful of counts. J is TRBJ1-5 and V is TRBV6-2 or TRBV6-3, with TRBD1 matching 10 bases. Trimming at V came to 6 bases and at J to 7 bases, leaving 9 bases not matched to a gene. CDR3 length: 15 amino acids. Per the germline V gene, CDR1 is MNHEY and CDR2 is SVGEGT. The CDR3 here is CASSRRQGAFQPQHF. The CDR3 nucleotides read TGTGCCAGCAGCCGCAGACAGGGGGCCTTCCAGCCCCAGCATTTT.

The genes are TRBV6-5 and TRBJ1-2; 7 bases match TRBD1. The germline CDR1 and CDR2 sequences are MNHEY and SVGAGI. V dropped 7 bases and J dropped 2; count of bases not matched to a gene: 7. This CDR3 contains 14 residues. Here the CDR3 DNA reads TGTGCCAGCACCCTAGGGGGACAGAACTATGGCTACACCTTC. This sequence encodes CASTLGGQNYGYTF.

The chain has TRBV4-3 and TRBJ2-7; D unclear. Germline V gene data show CDR1 as LGHNA and CDR2 as YSLEER. V was trimmed by 0 bases and J by 4 bases, leaving 7 bases between them. This CDR3 has 13 residues. Here the CDR3 DNA reads TGCGCCAGCAGCCAAGATGAGGATTACGAGCAGTACTTC. It specifies CASSQDEDYEQYF.

This chain uses TRBV7-2 with TRBJ2-2; 9 bases line up with TRBD2. Germline lookup yields CDR1 SGHTA and CDR2 FQGNSA. This CDR3 is built from 15 residues. V shed 4 bases, J shed 3 bases, and the junction held 3 bases outside the gene matches. The CDR3 is CASSSAGGDTGELFF. Here the CDR3 DNA reads TGTGCCAGCAGCTCAGCGGGGGGAGACACCGGGGAGCTGTTTTTT.

V gene TRBV25-1 combines with J gene TRBJ2-3; 12 bases align to TRBD1. V was pared by 9 bases and J by 4 bases, with 5 bases of the junction left unmatched. The CDR3 totals 14 residues. The germline gives CDR1 MGHDK, CDR2 SYGVNS. CDR3 sequence reads: CASGTGGVADTQYF. The CDR3 region has the DNA TGTGCCAGTGGGACAGGGGGCGTCGCAGATACGCAGTATTTT.

V gene TRBV24-1 combines with J gene TRBJ2-7, with 8 bases fitting TRBD2. The CDR3 is made up of 15 amino acids. Germline V gene lookup returns CDR1 KGHDR and CDR2 SFDVKD. After removal of 0 bases from V and 3 bases from J, the junction contained 3 bases not matched to a gene. The DNA for the CDR3 is TGTGCCACCAGTGATTTGGCTAGCGGGTACTACGAGCAGTACTTC. It translates to CATSDLASGYYEQYF.

The chain employs TRBV5-4 and TRBJ2-3; TRBD2 matches 12 bases. Per germline, CDR1 SGHNT and CDR2 YYREEE (reference sequence). J lost 6 bases, V lost 7 bases, and 6 bases had no gene match. CDR3 length: 14 residues. The CDR3 reads CASALAGGPDTQYF. The CDR3 DNA sequence: TGTGCCAGCGCGCTAGCGGGGGGGCCGGATACGCAGTATTTT.

The chain couples TRBV7-2 to TRBJ1-1, with 7 nucleotides matching TRBD1. V lost 3 bases, J lost 1 base, and 2 bases stayed unmatched. The CDR3 sequence is 14 residues long. Germline assignment: CDR1 SGHTA and CDR2 FQGNSA. CDR3 residues: CASSFRDRNTEAFF. The CDR3 DNA is TGTGCCAGCAGCTTCCGGGACAGGAACACTGAAGCTTTCTTT.

The chain recombines TRBV30 with TRBJ1-4; no reliable D call. From germline, CDR1 is GTSNPN and CDR2 SVGIG (reference sequence). The V end was cut by 4 bases, the J end by 9 bases, with 9 bases between. The CDR3 sequence is 11 residues long. The DNA for the CDR3 is TGTGCCTGGAAAACATCCCAAAAACTGTTTTTT. Translated, it gives CAWKTSQKLFF.

The chain recombines TRBV20-1 with TRBJ2-1; 10 positions agree with TRBD2. The CDR3 spans 16 residues. Germline values: CDR1 DFQATT, CDR2 SNEGSKA (reference sequence). The V gene end was trimmed by 3 bases and the J gene end by 6 bases; junction bases not matched to a gene: 11. Here the CDR3 reads CSASVPLAGAGNEQFF. CDR3 bases: TGCAGTGCTAGTGTTCCCCTAGCGGGAGCGGGCAATGAGCAGTTCTTC.

The rearrangement uses TRBV10-1 and TRBJ2-1; D gene unclear. Trimming cost V 5 bases and J 11 bases, with 19 bases left between them. The CDR3 covers 14 residues. Per germline, CDR1 WNHNN and CDR2 SYGVQD (reference sequence). For the CDR3, the DNA is TGCGCCAGCAGTCCCACAGAACCCTCTTATAAGCAGTTCTTC. Translated, it gives CASSPTEPSYKQFF.

V usage is TRBV7-2 and J usage is TRBJ2-7; 10 bases agree with TRBD2. This CDR3 contains 15 residues. Germline V gene lookup returns CDR1 SGHTA and CDR2 FQGNSA. The trim removed 4 bases at V and 3 bases at J, leaving 6 bases unmatched. CDR3 in DNA: TGTGCCAGCAGCTCGACTAGCGGGTCCCTCTACGAGCAGTACTTC. Residues: CASSSTSGSLYEQYF.